This T cell receptor beta chain was obtained from a study of blood T cell repertoires in COVID-19 (dated by TCRdb to about 2020). Regarding the research as a whole: Samples from collaborators originated in the United States, Italy and Spain and spanned both the acute and convalescent phases of COVID-19. The prospective study material was composed of cDNA or gDNA derived from T cells, B-cell-depleted T cells, or PBMCs. Subjects who had been exposed to COVID-19, were actively infected with it, or had recovered from it provided the deeply sampled blood TCRbeta repertoires that made up the dataset. A freely available public database, intended as a resource for researchers studying the immune response to SARS-CoV-2, is where the repertoires were released. The samples were drawn from the first 160 participants of the ongoing ImmuneRACE study and from more than 1,000 subjects provided by 6 global collaborators. A de-identified subject ID, COVID-19 status, age in years and sex were almost always included in the sample metadata. Where available, HLA class I and class II types were obtained from metadata supplied by the sample provider rather than from assay-based typing. Results and caveats for the whole study, not just this receptor: How much clinical and demographic metadata was included differed by source and by participant, and the metadata was provided uncurated.

As regards this clone: Which antigen it targets is not known. Per-base quality was not reported, and no clone a single base away is much larger than it.

Each collaborating institution followed its own protocols to collect whole blood in K2EDTA tubes. For TCRbeta analysis, collaborators shipped samples in one of three forms: frozen whole blood, isolated PBMCs, or DNA extracted from either of those sample types. From the germline V gene, CDR1 is SGHDT and CDR2 is YYEEEE. CDR3 length: 16 amino acids, cysteine to phenylalanine. Only the CDR3 DNA stays, 48 bases, in frame from base 1. The V and J ends are trimmed by 1 base and 0 bases, leaving 11 bases between them. TCRbeta CDR3 regions were amplified from genomic DNA by means of the immunoSEQ Assay, a bias-controlled multiplex PCR. Under the source paper's analysis protocol: The number of nucleated cells in each sample was estimated by amplification of reference gene primers within the assay. Sequence reads were collapsed and filtered to measure the absolute abundance of every unique TCRbeta CDR3 rearrangement. For each sample, productive Simpson clonality was calculated as the square root of Simpson's diversity index across productive rearrangements. Imported from immuneACCESS, the table was reduced by TCRdb to in-frame sequences with V and J called. These copies leave out some clones; in studies compared against another copy, an unresolved V gene accounts for under half, and the cause of the remainder is not known. V and J calls plus clone size are reproduced from that table; the DNA served to infer D and trimming. The sample table lists over 400,000 clones, roughly 85% of them with a count of one. Roughly 1.4% of the sample lies in the top ten.

The sequence is built from TRBV5-6 and TRBJ2-1, with no D gene named confidently. This clonotype was sampled from a woman younger than 45 with active or convalescent COVID-19. What was sequenced was peripheral blood. The nucleotides are TGTGCCAGCAGCTTGCGTCCTGCCAGCTCCTACAATGAGCAGTTCTTC. Translated, it gives CASSLRPASSYNEQFF.